These 7 T cell receptor beta chains came from one sample sequenced in a study of blood T cell repertoires in COVID-19. TCRdb keeps only in-frame clones here, not all; method: immunoSEQ multiplex PCR. In the table there are over 100,000 clones, 85% to 90% of which are singletons. The sequenced sample consisted of peripheral blood. All receptors come from a man aged 60 to 69 with COVID-19, enrolled during active disease.

The chain couples TRBV7-2 to TRBJ2-7, with 8 bases identical to TRBD2. Germline V CDR1 and CDR2: SGHTA, FQGNSA. This CDR3 contains 16 residues. The V segment lost 5 bases and the J segment 5 bases; nucleotides outside the gene matches: 14. For the CDR3, the DNA is TGTGCCAGCAGCGTGGGCAATACGGGGGGGCCTGACGAGCAGTACTTC. It encodes CASSVGNTGGPDEQYF. Looking up the rest from reference TRBV7-2 and TRBJ2-7 gives the full variable domain: GAGVSQSPSNKVTEKGKDVELRCDPISGHTALYWYRQSLGQGLEFLIYFQGNSAPDKSGLPSDRFSAERTGGSVSTLTIQRTQQEDSAVYLCASSVGNTGGPDEQYFGPGTRLTVT.

This clone has only one observation. The rearrangement joins TRBV7-6 to TRBJ2-1; TRBD2 might be the D (6 bases). Germline-derived CDR1 and CDR2 are SGHVS and FNYEAQ. There are 16 residues in the CDR3. The V gene lost 5 bases and the J gene lost 6 bases, with 20 bases spanning the gap. This CDR3 reads CASSTIGTARVNEQFF. In DNA, the CDR3 is TGTGCCAGCAGCACCATCGGGACTGCCCGGGTCAATGAGCAGTTCTTC.

This chain uses TRBV5-4 with TRBJ1-3; TRBD1 agrees at 7 bases. V gave up 0 bases and J gave up 4 bases; unmatched junction bases: 7. Germline V lookup: CDR1 SGHNT, CDR2 YYREEE (reference sequence). CDR3 length: 16 amino acids. Here the CDR3 reads CASSLATGMTGNTIYF. The DNA for the CDR3 is TGTGCCAGCAGCTTGGCGACAGGGATGACAGGAAACACCATATATTTT.

Points on this clone: A read error may account for a junction end that differs from germline. This chain joins TRBV6-5 and TRBJ1-1; the D gene is possibly TRBD1 (6 bases). The germline V gene has CDR1 MNHEY and CDR2 SVGAGI. This CDR3 has 15 residues. This CDR3 reads CARSREGGRGTEAFF. In nucleotides, the CDR3 is TGTGCCCGCAGCCGAGAGGGGGGGCGGGGGACTGAAGCTTTCTTT.

The V call is TRBV7-9, the J call TRBJ1-3; D is perhaps TRBD1 (5 bases). The length of the CDR3 is 14 residues. CDR1 and CDR2 from the germline V gene are SEHNR and FQNEAQ (reference sequence). The V end was cut by 8 bases, the J end by 2 bases, with 13 bases between. The CDR3 DNA follows: TGTGCCAGCGGCCAAGGGGTCGCTGGAAACACCATATATTTT. Protein sequence: CASGQGVAGNTIYF.

The chain carries TRBV24-1 and TRBJ2-2; 8 bases map to TRBD1. CDR1 is KGHDR, CDR2 SFDVKD, per germline. V lost 9 bases, J lost 1 base, and 0 bases stayed unmatched. The CDR3 length is 13 residues. In DNA form, the CDR3 reads TGTGCCACCGGGACAGGGAACACCGGGGAGCTGTTTTTT. As protein: CATGTGNTGELFF.

Regarding this clone: Other DNA sequences in this sample translate to the same CDR3. V is TRBV27 and J is TRBJ2-2, with D hard to call. Germline CDR1 and CDR2: MNHEY and SMNVEV (reference sequence). V was cut by 3 bases and J by 5 bases, with 4 bases left in between. The CDR3 totals 12 residues. CDR3 sequence (DNA): TGTGCCAGCAGTTTCCGTACCGGGGAGCTGTTTTTT. Translated: CASSFRTGELFF.